The next 30 T cell receptor beta chains were all read from a single sample in a study of blood T cell repertoires in COVID-19. Clones were sequenced by immunoSEQ multiplex PCR, and TCRdb holds only the in-frame ones, with some missing. Of approximately 240,000 clones in the sample, approximately 80% were seen once. Sequencing was performed on peripheral blood. These receptors came from a woman older than 75 with active or convalescent COVID-19.

The chain joins TRBV5-1 to TRBJ1-3; a possible D gene is TRBD1 (5 bases). Germline V gene sequence: CDR1 SGHRS, CDR2 YFSETQ. The V end was cut by 1 base, the J end by 4 bases, with 15 bases between. This CDR3 has 16 residues. The CDR3 sequence is CASSLTGLVFGNTIYF. CDR3 in DNA: TGCGCCAGCAGCTTGACAGGATTAGTCTTCGGAAACACCATATATTTT.

V is TRBV10-3 and J is TRBJ1-2; 9 nucleotides line up with TRBD1. The CDR3 loop spans 13 amino acids. The ends lost 6 bases at V and 6 bases at J; junction bases unmatched: 5. CDR1 and CDR2 from the germline V gene are ENHRY and SYGVKD. CDR3 residues: CAISLTGGDGYTF. The CDR3 nucleotides read TGTGCCATCAGCCTAACAGGGGGCGATGGCTACACCTTC.

This clone was counted only a few times. The chain combines TRBV6-5 with TRBJ2-3; 9 bases fit TRBD2. Germline V CDR1 and CDR2: MNHEY, SVGAGI. The CDR3 has 15 residues. With 8 bases clipped from V and 6 bases from J, the junction kept 12 bases outside the gene matches. CDR3 nucleotides: TGTGCCAGCGGGAAAGGCGGGAGGGCAACGGATACGCAGTATTTT. Amino acids: CASGKGGRATDTQYF.

This sequence joins TRBV19 and TRBJ1-2; D unclear. The CDR3 consists of 14 residues. Deletions cut 7 bases from V and 3 bases from J, with 15 bases between. Germline lookup yields CDR1 LNHDA and CDR2 SQIVND (reference sequence). The CDR3 DNA sequence: TGTGCCAGTAAACCCGTGGAGCTACACTATGGCTACACCTTC. It specifies CASKPVELHYGYTF.

This clone turned up a few times. This chain joins TRBV3-1 (or the pseudogene TRBV3-2) and TRBJ1-2; possibly TRBD1 for D (6 bases). CDR1 and CDR2 (germline): LGHDT, YNNKEL (reference sequence). This CDR3 spans 16 amino acids. V shed 0 bases and J shed 7 bases, with 18 bases lying between them. The CDR3 spells CASSQEGRAGAFGYTF. DNA for the CDR3: TGTGCCAGCAGCCAAGAGGGAAGGGCAGGGGCATTTGGCTACACCTTC.

The chain recombines TRBV2 with TRBJ2-1; D may be TRBD2 (6 bases). The CDR3 extends over 17 amino acids. V shed 5 bases and J shed 4 bases, with 21 bases lying between them. Germline CDR1 reads SNHLY; CDR2 reads FYNNEI. The CDR3 DNA is TGTGCCAGCAGTCCATCCTTTAGCGGAGGAGGGTACAATGAGCAGTTCTTC. It specifies CASSPSFSGGGYNEQFF.

The chain couples TRBV11-3 to TRBJ2-1, with 11 bases that match TRBD2. CDR1 and CDR2 from the germline V gene are SGHNT and YENEEA. The CDR3 is 15 amino acids. V lost 6 bases to trimming and J lost 4 bases; unmatched junction nucleotides: 5. The chain's CDR3 is CASSGGTSGYNEQFF. The CDR3 DNA reads as TGTGCCAGCAGTGGCGGGACTAGCGGATACAATGAGCAGTTCTTC.

CDR3 in amino acids: CASSYYRTVRGPQHF. The DNA for the CDR3 is TGTGCCAGCAGTTACTACAGGACGGTTAGGGGGCCCCAGCATTTT. The V gene is TRBV6-5, the J gene TRBJ1-5; D is perhaps TRBD1 (5 bases). This CDR3 spans 15 amino acids. Deletions cut 1 base from V and 9 bases from J, with 16 bases between. In germline, CDR1 is MNHEY, CDR2 SVGAGI.

CDR3 residues: CASSQAGSGTDTQYF. The CDR3 bases are TGCGCCAGCAGCCAAGCGGGTAGCGGTACAGATACGCAGTATTTT. The rearrangement joins TRBV4-1 to TRBJ2-3; tentative D call: TRBD2 (6 bases). The V end lost 1 base, the J end lost 3 bases, and 11 bases lay between the germline ends. The CDR3 spans 15 residues. The germline CDR1 and CDR2 sequences are MGHRA and YSYEKL.

In regard to this clone: This sample includes further DNA sequences coding for the same CDR3. V is TRBV6-5 and J is TRBJ2-7; D is ambiguous. Germline CDR1 reads MNHEY; CDR2 reads SVGAGI. V dropped 6 bases and J dropped 0 bases, with 6 bases sitting between them. The CDR3 length is 12 residues. This CDR3 reads CASRLSSYEQYF. CDR3 DNA sequence: TGTGCCAGCAGACTGAGCTCCTACGAGCAGTACTTC.

V is TRBV19 and J is TRBJ2-4, with a tentative D call TRBD1 (5 bases). The CDR3 covers 15 residues. Trimming stripped 1 base from V and 6 bases from J, with 13 bases between. Germline V lookup: CDR1 LNHDA, CDR2 SQIVND (reference sequence). The DNA of the CDR3 is TGTGCCAGTAGTATAGGCCAGGGTAGCCTAAACATTCAGTACTTC. Translation: CASSIGQGSLNIQYF.

This CDR3 reads CASSQTGSDTQYF. For the CDR3, the DNA is TGTGCCAGCAGCCAGACAGGGTCAGATACGCAGTATTTT. The rearrangement links TRBV3-1 (or the pseudogene TRBV3-2) to TRBJ2-3, with 7 bases aligning to TRBD1. The CDR3 consists of 13 residues. CDR1 LGHDT and CDR2 YNNKEL come from the germline V gene (reference sequence). The trim removed 3 bases at V and 4 bases at J, leaving 1 base unmatched.

This chain connects TRBV29-1 to TRBJ1-2, with 9 bases that match TRBD1. The V segment lost 8 bases and the J segment 8 bases; nucleotides outside the gene matches: 9. The CDR3 has 12 amino acids. The germline CDR1 and CDR2 sequences are SQVTM and ANQGSEA. CDR3 DNA sequence: TGCAGCACCCCGGGACAGGGCTTGGGCTACACCTTC. Protein product: CSTPGQGLGYTF.

V gene TRBV7-9 combines with J gene TRBJ2-1; TRBD1 matches 8 bases. The V gene's germline CDR1 is SEHNR and CDR2 FQNEAQ (reference sequence). This CDR3 comprises 13 residues. V dropped 5 bases and J dropped 10; count of bases not matched to a gene: 7. CDR3 protein: CASSPRTGREQFF. DNA of the CDR3: TGTGCCAGCAGCCCCCGGACAGGGCGAGAGCAGTTCTTC.

The CDR3 region has the DNA TGTGCCATCAGCCCGGGACAGGGTTTTAACACCATATATTTT. This gives the protein CAISPGQGFNTIYF. The V gene is TRBV10-3, the J gene TRBJ1-3; 9 bases map to TRBD1. V lost 6 bases to trimming and J lost 7 bases; unmatched junction nucleotides: 7. The germline gives CDR1 ENHRY, CDR2 SYGVKD. The CDR3 length is 14 residues.

The chain employs TRBV15 and TRBJ1-5; 12 bases align to TRBD1. The V gene's germline CDR1 is LNHNV and CDR2 YYDKDF (reference sequence). V shed 4 bases and J 7 bases; nucleotides not matched to a gene: 5. This CDR3 is built from 15 residues. The CDR3 loop is CATSTSGTGGQPQHF. The CDR3 region has the DNA TGTGCCACCAGCACCTCCGGGACAGGGGGCCAGCCCCAGCATTTT. Supplemented by reference TRBV15 and TRBJ1-5, the full variable domain reads DAMVIQNPRYQVTQFGKPVTLSCSQTLNHNVMYWYQQKSSQAPKLLFHYYDKDFNNEADTPDNFQSRRPNTSFCFLDIRSPGLGDTAMYLCATSTSGTGGQPQHFGDGTRLSIL.

This chain joins TRBV7-8 and TRBJ1-4, with D unresolved. The CDR3 loop spans 13 amino acids. V dropped 0 bases and J dropped 4 bases, with 3 bases sitting between them. Germline-derived CDR1 and CDR2 are SGHVS and FQNEAQ. CDR3 coding DNA: TGTGCCAGCAGCTTAGCCCATAATGAAAAACTGTTTTTT. The encoded protein is CASSLAHNEKLFF. Full variable domain (rest looked up from reference TRBV7-8 and TRBJ1-4): GAGVSQSPRYKVAKRGQDVALRCDPISGHVSLFWYQQALGQGPEFLTYFQNEAQLDKSGLPSDRFFAERPEGSVSTLKIQRTQQEDSAVYLCASSLAHNEKLFFGSGTQLSVL.

This sequence joins TRBV18 and TRBJ2-4; D is possibly TRBD2 (6 bases). This CDR3 region has 16 residues. V was pared by 0 bases and J by 1 base, with 10 bases between. The germline V gene has CDR1 KGHSH and CDR2 LQKENI. CDR3 nucleotides: TGTGCCAGCTCACCACCAGGCGGAGGGGCCAAAAACATTCAGTACTTC. The encoded protein is CASSPPGGGAKNIQYF.

The chain combines TRBV5-1 with TRBJ1-4, with a weak D call TRBD1 (6 bases). Trimming cost V 5 bases and J 8 bases, with 19 bases left between them. The germline V gene has CDR1 SGHRS and CDR2 YFSETQ. This CDR3 is 15 amino acids long. The CDR3 DNA is TGCGCCAGCAGTAAAGAGTCCAGGGGAGTCGAAAAACTGTTTTTT. It codes for CASSKESRGVEKLFF.

CDR3 in DNA: TGTGCCAGCAGCGACAGGGACCAAGAGACCCAGTACTTC. This gives the protein CASSDRDQETQYF. The V call is TRBV28, the J call TRBJ2-5, with TRBD1 matching over 7 bases. This CDR3 has 13 residues. After removal of 6 bases from V and 0 bases from J, the junction contained 1 base not matched to a gene. Germline CDR1 is MDHEN and CDR2 is SYDVKM. Variable domain in full (rest from reference TRBV28 and TRBJ2-5): DVKVTQSSRYLVKRTGEKVFLECVQDMDHENMFWYRQDPGLGLRLIYFSYDVKMKEKGDIPEGYSVSREKKERFSLILESASTNQTSMYLCASSDRDQETQYFGPGTRLLVL.

The chain has TRBV11-2 and TRBJ1-1; D may be TRBD1 (5 bases). This CDR3 has 13 residues. Germline assignment: CDR1 SGHAT and CDR2 FQNNGV. V shed 3 bases and J shed 1 base, with 6 bases lying between them. The CDR3 loop reads CASSFDRNTEAFF. The CDR3 coding sequence is TGTGCCAGCAGCTTTGACAGGAACACTGAAGCTTTCTTT.

The chain uses TRBV2 and TRBJ2-6; no firm D call. This CDR3 comprises 16 residues. Deletions cut 6 bases from V and 0 bases from J, with 12 bases between. CDR1 is SNHLY, CDR2 FYNNEI, per germline. The CDR3 is CASRVSGISGANVLTF. The CDR3 nucleotides are TGTGCCAGCAGAGTATCAGGTATCTCTGGGGCCAACGTCCTGACTTTC.

V is TRBV7-2 and J is TRBJ2-5, with TRBD2 matching 8 bases. Losses at the gene ends were 4 bases for V and 0 bases for J; bases not matched to a gene: 7. Per germline, CDR1 SGHTA and CDR2 FQGNSA. The CDR3 runs to 16 residues. CDR3: CASSSRASGYQETQYF. The CDR3 DNA is TGTGCCAGCAGCTCCAGAGCTAGCGGGTACCAAGAGACCCAGTACTTC.

A few counts support this clone. The J gene is TRBJ2-1, the V gene TRBV19, with TRBD1 identical over 9 bases. CDR1 LNHDA and CDR2 SQIVND come from the germline V gene (reference sequence). Unmatched junction bases numbered 8, after V lost 6 bases and J lost 8 bases. The CDR3 is 14 amino acids. The CDR3 region is CASSRRDREYEQFF. The DNA for the CDR3 is TGTGCCAGTAGCCGACGGGACAGGGAGTATGAGCAGTTCTTC. Full variable domain (outside the CDR3, taken from reference TRBV19 and TRBJ2-1): DGGITQSPKYLFRKEGQNVTLSCEQNLNHDAMYWYRQDPGQGLRLIYYSQIVNDFQKGDIAEGYSVSREKKESFPLTVTSAQKNPTAFYLCASSRRDREYEQFFGPGTRLTVL.

The chain has TRBV5-1 and TRBJ2-1; TRBD2 aligns across 11 bases. Looked up from germline, CDR1 is SGHRS and CDR2 is YFSETQ. V gave up 3 bases and J gave up 9 bases; unmatched junction bases: 8. CDR3 size: 15 residues. For the CDR3, the DNA is TGCGCCAGCAGCTGGGGACTAGCGGACTCGCGTGAGCAGTTCTTC. Encoded protein: CASSWGLADSREQFF.

This clone has only one observation. The chain employs TRBV6-4 and TRBJ1-5; D gene ambiguous. Between the trimmed V and J ends, which lost 0 bases and 9 bases, there was a span of 9 bases. The CDR3 is 13 amino acids. Germline assignment: CDR1 MRHNA and CDR2 SNTAGT. CDR3 amino acids: CASSDSAWSPQHF. Here the CDR3 DNA reads TGTGCCAGCAGTGACTCGGCCTGGTCGCCCCAGCATTTT.

The rearrangement uses TRBV28 and TRBJ1-6, with D perhaps TRBD1 (5 bases). The germline V gene encodes CDR1 MDHEN and CDR2 SYDVKM. The CDR3 consists of 15 residues. V lost 8 bases and J 4 bases, leaving 15 bases between the germline ends. DNA of the CDR3: TGTGCCAGCCATAGGTCGGGGGGATATAATTCACCCCTCCACTTT. Amino acids: CASHRSGGYNSPLHF.

J is TRBJ1-1 and V is TRBV30; D call uncertain. The CDR3 spans 13 residues. Per the germline V gene, CDR1 is GTSNPN and CDR2 is SVGIG (reference sequence). V was cut by 4 bases and J by 1 base, with 10 bases left in between. The CDR3: CAWNLEGNTEAFF. In DNA form, the CDR3 reads TGTGCCTGGAACCTCGAGGGGAACACTGAAGCTTTCTTT.

In DNA, the CDR3 is TGTGCCAGCAGCTCTATGGGGACTAGCGGGAGCTCGTCCTACAATGAGCAGTTCTTC. This codes for CASSSMGTSGSSSYNEQFF. The chain is built from TRBV11-2 and TRBJ2-1; TRBD2 matches 14 bases. This CDR3 is 19 amino acids long. Losses at the gene ends were 4 bases for V and 1 base for J; bases not matched to a gene: 9. Per the germline V gene, CDR1 is SGHAT and CDR2 is FQNNGV.

The chain has TRBV6-6 and TRBJ1-1, with D uncertain. The V and J ends lost 6 bases and 3 bases respectively, with 11 bases between them. This CDR3 contains 13 residues. CDR1 is MNHNY, CDR2 SVGAGI, per germline (reference sequence). The CDR3 region has the DNA TGTGCCAGCAGCTGGAGGGTCGACACTGAAGCTTTCTTT. It codes for CASSWRVDTEAFF.